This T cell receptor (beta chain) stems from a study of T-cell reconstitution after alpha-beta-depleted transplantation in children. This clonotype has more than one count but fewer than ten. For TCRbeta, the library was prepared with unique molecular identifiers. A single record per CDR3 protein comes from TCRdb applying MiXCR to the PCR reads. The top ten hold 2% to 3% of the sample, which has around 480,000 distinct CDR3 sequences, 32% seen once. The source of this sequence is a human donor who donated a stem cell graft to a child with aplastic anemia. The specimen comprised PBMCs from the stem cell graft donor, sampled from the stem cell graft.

The CDR3 DNA reads TGTGCCAGCAGGAAGAGTGGGACAGGGGCTTTTCAGCCCCAGCATTTT. This translates into CASRKSGTGAFQPQHF. The chain recombines TRBV28 with TRBJ1-5; 10 nucleotides match TRBD1. Germline loops: CDR1 MDHEN, CDR2 SYDVKM. The CDR3 runs 16 residues. Trimming at V came to 6 bases and at J to 6 bases, leaving 11 bases not matched to a gene. Full variable domain (outside the CDR3, taken from reference TRBV28 and TRBJ1-5): DVKVTQSSRYLVKRTGEKVFLECVQDMDHENMFWYRQDPGLGLRLIYFSYDVKMKEKGDIPEGYSVSREKKERFSLILESASTNQTSMYLCASRKSGTGAFQPQHFGDGTRLSIL.